This TCR beta chain emerged from a study of blood T cell repertoires in COVID-19. Study details: Samples representing acute and convalescent COVID-19 were sourced from the United States, Italy and Spain.

This clone is a singleton in its sample. Profiling relied on immunoSEQ multiplex PCR, and the TCRdb table lists in-frame clones only, not all of them. The sample records about 89,000 clones, 72% being singletons. Deletions cut 0 bases from V and 8 bases from J, with 15 bases between. This CDR3 spans 14 amino acids. Germline lookup yields CDR1 SGHNT and CDR2 YYREEE (reference sequence). The origin of this receptor is an elderly woman with acute or convalescent COVID-19. V is TRBV5-4 and J is TRBJ2-7, with D unresolved. Specimen: peripheral blood. Here the CDR3 DNA reads TGTGCCAGCAGCTTGGGAGAAGGCCGAGGCAAGCAGTACTTC. This sequence encodes CASSLGEGRGKQYF.